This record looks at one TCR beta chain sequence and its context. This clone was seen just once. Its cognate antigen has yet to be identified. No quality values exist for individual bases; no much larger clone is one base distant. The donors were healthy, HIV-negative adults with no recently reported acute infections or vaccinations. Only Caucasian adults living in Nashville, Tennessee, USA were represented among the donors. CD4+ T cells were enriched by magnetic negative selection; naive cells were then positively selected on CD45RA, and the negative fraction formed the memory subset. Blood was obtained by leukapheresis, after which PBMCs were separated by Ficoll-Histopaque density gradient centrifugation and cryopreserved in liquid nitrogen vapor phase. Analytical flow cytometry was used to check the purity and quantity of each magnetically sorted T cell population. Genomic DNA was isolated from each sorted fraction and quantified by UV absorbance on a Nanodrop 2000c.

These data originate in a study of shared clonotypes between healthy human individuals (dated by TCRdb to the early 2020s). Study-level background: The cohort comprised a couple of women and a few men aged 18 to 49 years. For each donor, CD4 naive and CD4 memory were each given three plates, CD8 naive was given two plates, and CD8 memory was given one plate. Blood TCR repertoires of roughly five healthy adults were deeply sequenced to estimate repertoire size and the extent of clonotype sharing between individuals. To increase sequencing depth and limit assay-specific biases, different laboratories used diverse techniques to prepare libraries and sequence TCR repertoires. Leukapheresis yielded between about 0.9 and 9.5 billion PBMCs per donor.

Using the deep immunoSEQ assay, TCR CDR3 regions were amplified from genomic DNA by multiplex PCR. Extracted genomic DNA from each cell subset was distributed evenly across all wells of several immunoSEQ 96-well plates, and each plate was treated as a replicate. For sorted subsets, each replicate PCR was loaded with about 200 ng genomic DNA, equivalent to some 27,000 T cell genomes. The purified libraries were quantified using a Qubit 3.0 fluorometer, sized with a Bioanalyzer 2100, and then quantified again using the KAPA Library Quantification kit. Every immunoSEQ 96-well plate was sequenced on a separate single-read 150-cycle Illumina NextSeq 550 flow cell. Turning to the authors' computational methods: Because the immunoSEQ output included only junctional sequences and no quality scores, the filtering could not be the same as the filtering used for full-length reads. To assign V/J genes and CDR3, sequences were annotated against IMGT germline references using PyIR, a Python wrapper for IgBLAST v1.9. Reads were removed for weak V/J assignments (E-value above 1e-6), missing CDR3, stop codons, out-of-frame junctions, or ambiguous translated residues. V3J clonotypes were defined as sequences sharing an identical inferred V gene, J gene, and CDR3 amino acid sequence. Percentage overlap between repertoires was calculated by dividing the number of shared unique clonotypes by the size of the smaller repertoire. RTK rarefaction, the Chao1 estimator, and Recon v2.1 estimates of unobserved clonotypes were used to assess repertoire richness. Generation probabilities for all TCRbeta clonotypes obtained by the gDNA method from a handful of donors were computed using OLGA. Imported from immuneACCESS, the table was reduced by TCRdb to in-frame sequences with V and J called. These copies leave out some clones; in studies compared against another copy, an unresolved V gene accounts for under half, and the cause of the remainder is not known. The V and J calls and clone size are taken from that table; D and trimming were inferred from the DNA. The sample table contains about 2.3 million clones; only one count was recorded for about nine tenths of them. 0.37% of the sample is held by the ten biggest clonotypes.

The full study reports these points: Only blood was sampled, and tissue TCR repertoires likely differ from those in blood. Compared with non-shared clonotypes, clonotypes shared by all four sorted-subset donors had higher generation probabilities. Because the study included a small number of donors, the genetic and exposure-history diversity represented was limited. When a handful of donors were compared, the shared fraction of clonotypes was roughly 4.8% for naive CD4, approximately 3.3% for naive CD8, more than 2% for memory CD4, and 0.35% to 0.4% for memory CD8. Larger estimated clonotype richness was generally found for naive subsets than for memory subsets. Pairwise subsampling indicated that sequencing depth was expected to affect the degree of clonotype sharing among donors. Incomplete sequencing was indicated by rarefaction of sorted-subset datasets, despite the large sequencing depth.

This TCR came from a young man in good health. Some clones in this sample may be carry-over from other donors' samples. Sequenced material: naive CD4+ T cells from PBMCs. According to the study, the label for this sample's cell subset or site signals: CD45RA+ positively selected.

The base sequence is TGTGCCAGCAGTCAGGAGGGGGCTGGGGCCAACGTCCTGACTTTC. It translates as CASSQEGAGANVLTF. The chain is assembled from TRBV6-5 and TRBJ2-6; the D element could tentatively be TRBD1 or TRBD2, as 6 bases agree for each. The CDR3 numbers 15 residues from cysteine through phenylalanine. Just CDR3 DNA is preserved here, 45 bases in frame from base 1. Looking up the germline V gene yields CDR1 MNHEY and CDR2 SVGAGI. The V and J ends are trimmed by 5 bases and 2 bases, leaving 10 bases between them.